These 3 T cell receptor beta chains came from one sample sequenced in a study of T cells expressing NK-cell markers. TCRdb reprocessed the 5' RACE reads, with one entry per CDR3 protein and no DNA. The specimen's table records 150,000 or so distinct CDR3 sequences. Sequencing was performed on blood T cells: a sorted CD56 or NKG2C T cell subset, CD4+ or CD8+ T cells, or bulk PBMC T cells (not recorded which). These receptors were taken from a woman in her fifties or sixties in good health.

V usage is TRBV12-3 or TRBV12-4 and J usage is TRBJ1-2. This CDR3 comprises 14 residues. The CDR3 here is CASSLRRPNYGYTF.

This sequence joins TRBV24-1 and TRBJ1-1; without DNA, the TCRdb call of TRBD1 cannot be checked. This CDR3 is built from 14 residues. Germline V lookup: CDR1 KGHDR, CDR2 SFDVKD. CDR3 in amino acids: CATSGTDSLTEAFF.

The V call is TRBV23-1, the J call TRBJ2-7; as DNA is missing, the TRBD2 call by TCRdb cannot be tested. TRBV23-1 is placed among ORFs of uncertain function. The CDR3 consists of 14 residues. This CDR3 reads CARGDQDFSYEQYF.